The 5 T cell receptor beta chains given below trace back to one sample, sequenced in a study of neoadjuvant anti-PD-1 for oral cavity cancer. Clones were sequenced by immunoSEQ multiplex PCR, and TCRdb holds only the in-frame ones, with some missing. The sample contains several thousand clones, 55% to 70% of which appear only once. The material was tumor tissue, obtained before nivolumab (anti-PD-1) treatment. Receptor source: a person aged 35-79 years with oral cavity squamous cell carcinoma.

This clone has more than one count but fewer than ten. The V gene is TRBV5-1, the J gene TRBJ1-1, with D unclear. The CDR3 length is 14 residues. CDR1 is SGHRS and CDR2 is YFSETQ in the germline V gene. Trimming shortened V by 5 bases and J by 1 base, and 12 bases separated the two germline ends. CDR3 protein: CASRVRPANTEAFF. The CDR3 DNA sequence: TGCGCCAGCAGAGTGCGACCGGCGAACACTGAAGCTTTCTTT.

The rearrangement uses TRBV11-2 and TRBJ2-7; D unresolved. V gave up 5 bases and J gave up 5 bases, with 10 bases separating them. Germline assignment: CDR1 SGHAT and CDR2 FQNNGV. The CDR3 totals 12 residues. Written as DNA, the CDR3 is TGTGCCAGCAGCCTCGGCAGCCACGAGCAGTACTTC. Translating it yields CASSLGSHEQYF.

The gene calls are TRBV18 and TRBJ2-1, with 7 bases fitting TRBD2. CDR3 size: 15 residues. Germline CDR1 reads KGHSH; CDR2 reads LQKENI. The V segment lost 2 bases and the J segment 4 bases; nucleotides outside the gene matches: 5. The CDR3: CASSPTLAEYNEQFF. CDR3 nucleotide sequence: TGTGCCAGCTCACCAACCCTAGCGGAATACAATGAGCAGTTCTTC.

V gene TRBV5-5 combines with J gene TRBJ2-5; 7 bases are shared with TRBD2. CDR3 length: 15 residues. Trimming took 2 bases from V and 5 from J; bases not matched to a gene: 9. The germline V gene encodes CDR1 SGHKS and CDR2 YYEKEE (reference sequence). The CDR3 region is CASSFGLAVGETQYF. The CDR3 nucleotides are TGTGCCAGCAGCTTTGGGCTAGCGGTCGGGGAGACCCAGTACTTC.

V is TRBV9 and J is TRBJ1-3; D is perhaps TRBD1 (6 bases). The CDR3 runs 16 residues. Trimming shortened V by 3 bases and J by 4 bases, and 17 bases separated the two germline ends. Germline values: CDR1 SGDLS, CDR2 YYNGEE. Written as DNA, the CDR3 is TGTGCCAGCAGCGCACGAGGGGGTTCTGCCGGAAACACCATATATTTT. Translated: CASSARGGSAGNTIYF.